This T cell receptor (beta chain) came from a study of CXCR3-negative and CXCR3-positive naive CD8 T cells. Triplicates of about 280,000 cells were sorted from each CD8+ T cell subset. CD45RO-CCR7+CD27+CD95- defined naive CD8+ T cells. Looked up from germline, CDR1 is MGHRA and CDR2 is YSYEKL. This CDR3 has 12 amino acids. Each TRB cDNA library was prepared by 5' RACE (with UMI labels). From its re-call of the 5' RACE reads, TCRdb lists each CDR3 protein once, without DNA. This listing includes some 150,000 distinct CDR3 sequences. A note on this clonotype: What it recognizes is unknown.

Study-wide results and caveats: For CXCR3-positive naive cells, TRB CDR3s were more hydrophobic than those of CXCR3-negative naive cells.

This rearrangement joins TRBV4-1 to TRBJ2-7. The sequence derives from a human donor in good health. Some clones in this sample may be carry-over from other donors' samples. The sequencing input was naive CXCR3+ CD8+ T cells from blood. As for subset: CD45RO-CCR7+CD27+CD95- naive CD8+ T cells expressing CXCR3 (TNR3+). CDR3 in amino acids: CASSQASHEQYF.